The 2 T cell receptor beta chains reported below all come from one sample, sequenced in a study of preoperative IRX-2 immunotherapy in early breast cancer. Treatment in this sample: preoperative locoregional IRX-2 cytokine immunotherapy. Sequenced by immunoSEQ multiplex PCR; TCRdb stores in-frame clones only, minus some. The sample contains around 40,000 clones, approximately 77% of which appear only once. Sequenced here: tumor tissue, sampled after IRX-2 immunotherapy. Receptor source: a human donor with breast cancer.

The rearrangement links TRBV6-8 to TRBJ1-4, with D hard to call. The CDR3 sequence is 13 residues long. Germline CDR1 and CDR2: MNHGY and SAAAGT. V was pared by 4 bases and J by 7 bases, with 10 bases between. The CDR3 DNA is TGTGCCAGCAGTTGGCGGGCTGGTGAAAAACTGTTTTTT. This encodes CASSWRAGEKLFF.

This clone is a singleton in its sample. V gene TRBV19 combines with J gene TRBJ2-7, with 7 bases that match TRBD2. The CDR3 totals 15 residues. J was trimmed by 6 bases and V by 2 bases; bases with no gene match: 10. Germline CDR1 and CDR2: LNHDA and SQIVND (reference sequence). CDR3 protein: CASSITRGVGGEQYF. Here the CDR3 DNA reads TGTGCCAGTAGTATAACACGGGGGGTAGGTGGCGAGCAGTACTTC.